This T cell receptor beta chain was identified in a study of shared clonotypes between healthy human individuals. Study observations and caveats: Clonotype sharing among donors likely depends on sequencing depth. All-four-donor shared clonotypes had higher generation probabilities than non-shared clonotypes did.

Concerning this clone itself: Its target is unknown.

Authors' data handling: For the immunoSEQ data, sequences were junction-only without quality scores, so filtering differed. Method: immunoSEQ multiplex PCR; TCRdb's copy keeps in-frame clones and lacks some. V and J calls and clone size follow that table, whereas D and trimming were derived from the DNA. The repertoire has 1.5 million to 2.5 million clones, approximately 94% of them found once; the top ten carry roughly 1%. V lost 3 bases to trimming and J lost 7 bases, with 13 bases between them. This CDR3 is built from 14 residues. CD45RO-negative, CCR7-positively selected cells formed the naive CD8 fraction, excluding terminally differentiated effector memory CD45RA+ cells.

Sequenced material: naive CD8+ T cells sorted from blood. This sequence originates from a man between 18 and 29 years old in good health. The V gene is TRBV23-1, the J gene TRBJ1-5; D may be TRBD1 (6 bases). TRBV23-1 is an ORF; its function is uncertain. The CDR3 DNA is TGCGCCAGCAGTCACCCGGGGGCGCGGCAGCCCCAGCATTTT. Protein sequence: CASSHPGARQPQHF.